The 9 T cell receptor beta chains below come from one sample, sequenced in a study of cytomegalovirus exposure and HLA in healthy donors. Vbeta (60) and Jbeta (13) primers were used in the PCR. Profiling relied on immunoSEQ multiplex PCR, and the TCRdb table lists in-frame clones only, not all of them. The sample has fewer than 200,000 clones, about 90% seen once. Sequenced input: PBMCs. The receptors come from a girl under three years old in good health and CMV-seronegative.

V and J are TRBV5-1 and TRBJ2-3; 9 positions match TRBD2. The V gene's germline CDR1 is SGHRS and CDR2 YFSETQ. After removal of 7 bases from V and 2 bases from J, the junction contained 11 bases not matched to a gene. This CDR3 spans 16 amino acids. In nucleotides, the CDR3 is TGCGCCAGCGGACGACATAGCGGGGGAGACACAGATACGCAGTATTTT. Protein sequence: CASGRHSGGDTDTQYF.

V is TRBV11-2 and J is TRBJ2-2; tentatively, D is TRBD1 (5 bases). Germline-derived CDR1 and CDR2 are SGHAT and FQNNGV. V lost 1 base and J lost 6, with 12 bases in between. The CDR3 runs 15 residues. Here the CDR3 DNA reads TGTGCCAGCAGCTTAGGACGACAGATCGCCGGGGAGCTGTTTTTT. Encoded protein: CASSLGRQIAGELFF. The full variable domain, completed using reference TRBV11-2 and TRBJ2-2, is EAGVAQSPRYKIIEKRQSVAFWCNPISGHATLYWYQQILGQGPKLLIQFQNNGVVDDSQLPKDRFSAERLKGVDSTLKIQPAKLEDSAVYLCASSLGRQIAGELFFGEGSRLTVL.

The gene calls are TRBV6-5 and TRBJ1-1; the D gene is possibly TRBD1 (5 bases). Germline V gene data show CDR1 as MNHEY and CDR2 as SVGAGI. The CDR3 runs to 14 residues. The ends were cut back, 2 bases at V and 5 bases at J, with 12 bases in the middle. CDR3 DNA sequence: TGTGCCAGCAGTTACGTTTTCAGGGATACTGAAGCTTTCTTT. Amino acids: CASSYVFRDTEAFF.

The V and J genes are TRBV28 and TRBJ2-7; 9 bases are shared with TRBD1. The germline gives CDR1 MDHEN, CDR2 SYDVKM. The junction had 10 bases not matched to a gene; V was cut back by 4 bases and J by 6 bases. The CDR3 runs 15 residues. CDR3 sequence: CASSSSGTGMREQYF. CDR3 coding DNA: TGTGCCAGCAGTTCTTCCGGGACAGGGATGCGCGAGCAGTACTTC.

This clone was seen only a few times. The gene calls are TRBV6-5 and TRBJ2-1; 7 bases fit TRBD2. Trimming removed 2 bases from V and 8 bases from J; junction bases left unmatched: 9. The CDR3 spans 15 residues. The germline CDR1 and CDR2 sequences are MNHEY and SVGAGI. CDR3 in amino acids: CASSYRTSKFDEQFF. The CDR3 nucleotides are TGTGCCAGCAGTTACCGGACTAGTAAGTTTGATGAGCAGTTCTTC.

The chain links TRBV11-1 to TRBJ2-7; 7 bases agree with TRBD2. V shed 4 bases, J shed 3 bases, and the junction held 6 bases outside the gene matches. The CDR3 has 14 residues. Germline lookup yields CDR1 SGHAT and CDR2 FQDESV (reference sequence). In DNA, the CDR3 is TGTGCCAGCAGCTCGCGGACTAGTCGCTACGAGCAGTACTTC. Its translation: CASSSRTSRYEQYF.

The rearrangement uses TRBV7-9 and TRBJ2-7; TRBD2 matches at 9 bases. Losses at the gene ends were 5 bases for V and 0 bases for J; bases not matched to a gene: 5. The V gene's germline CDR1 is SEHNR and CDR2 FQNEAQ (reference sequence). CDR3 size: 15 residues. CDR3: CASSPREGFSYEQYF. The CDR3 DNA reads TGTGCCAGCAGCCCGCGGGAGGGCTTCTCCTACGAGCAGTACTTC.

This clone was observed once. V and J are TRBV21-1 and TRBJ2-1; the table's D call, TRBD1, has no DNA check behind it. TRBV21-1 is assigned pseudogene status. The CDR3 contains 15 residues. Here the CDR3 reads CAGHTGTGRYNEQFF. The CDR3 nucleotides read TGTGCCGGTCATACCGGGACAGGGAGGTACAATGAGCAGTTCTTC.

As concerns this clone: The sample has other DNA sequences that encode this CDR3 too. The gene calls are TRBV7-8 and TRBJ1-1; TRBD1 might be the D (6 bases). Germline lookup yields CDR1 SGHVS and CDR2 FQNEAQ. V lost 3 bases and J 1 base, leaving 9 bases between the germline ends. CDR3 length equals 14 residues. The chain's CDR3 is CASSFRGSNTEAFF. The CDR3 coding sequence is TGTGCCAGCAGCTTCAGGGGTTCGAACACTGAAGCTTTCTTT.